This T cell receptor (beta chain) came from a study of blood T cell repertoires in COVID-19. Study-level background: The cDNA or gDNA used as material had been derived from T cells, B-cell-depleted T cells, or PBMCs.

To note about this clone: A read error may account for a junction end that differs from germline.

The data were produced by immunoSEQ multiplex PCR, yet TCRdb's version contains in-frame clones alone and is incomplete. The sample has 60,000 to 90,000 clones; more than 65% are singletons. CDR1 and CDR2 (germline): KGHSH, LQKENI. This CDR3 region has 16 residues. The gene calls are TRBV18 and TRBJ2-3, with D tentatively TRBD1 (6 bases). This receptor was identified in a woman in her forties or fifties with acute or convalescent COVID-19. Material: peripheral blood. CDR3 region: CASSQIQGPGAETQYF. In DNA, the CDR3 is TGTGCCAGCTCGCAAATACAGGGTCCCGGGGCAGAGACGCAGTATTTT.